This T cell receptor (beta chain) was recorded in a study of human T cells and chemical hapten exposure (dated by TCRdb to the early 2020s). Regarding the research as a whole: Libraries were pooled for sequencing, and per-sample TCR yields varied mainly because of small differences in library volumes within the pool. The study tracked peripheral blood TCR repertoire changes in vivo during primary and secondary sensitization to the hapten diphenylcyclopropenone (DPC) in alopecia patients. Both TCR alpha and TCR beta chains were sequenced from each blood RNA sample. General study outcomes and caveats: Repeated subsampling changed both the strength of the expansion versus patch-test correlation and the threshold at which that correlation became significant. DPC sensitization did not change how many TCRs were above 1 in 1000 frequency, and no evidence was found of alterations in global repertoire structure.

Note on this clonotype: The target of this receptor is not known. No base quality information exists; no much larger clone differs at one position.

Total RNA was isolated from unfractionated whole blood collected in Tempus Blood RNA tubes. Five or six healthy volunteers were used as TCR sequencing controls and were bled at day 0, 2 weeks and 6 weeks. There are 12 amino acids in the CDR3, from cysteine to phenylalanine inclusive. Only CDR3 DNA remains: 36 bases, in frame from the first base. Looking up the germline V gene yields CDR1 SGHRS and CDR2 YFSETQ. Clipping removes 8 bases from V and 6 bases from J, with 4 as the unmatched junction base count. Library preparation employed 5' RACE. Sequencing took place on an Illumina MiSeq. During library preparation, unique molecular identifiers were attached to individual cDNA molecules so that TCRs could be counted quantitatively and reproducibly. The authors' pipeline ran thus. The median number of TCRs per sample was over 85,000, ranging from roughly 20,000 to 700,000. V, J and CDR3 annotation of the TCR reads was carried out using the Decombinator software suite. Every sample was subsampled to the same number of TCRs (28,000) for the PS versus PT1 abundance plots. TCRs were defined as expanded if absent before sensitization and observed at least eight times at the 2-week time point. TCRdb reworked the public reads: Q25 trimming with fastp, MiXCR clone assembly, productive beta chains retained. For every CDR3 protein sequence, its rows merge into one entry that carries the most common genes and DNA. The V and J calls and clone size are TCRdb's, not the authors'. This sample has under 150,000 distinct CDR3 sequences in its table, and 19% of those were observed once. The ten top clones hold around 2.8% of the sample.

The chain joins TRBV5-1 to TRBJ2-4; the central 8 bases match TRBD1. This clonotype was obtained from a human donor in good health. The DNA reads as follows: TGCGCCAGTGCCGGGACAGGAAACATTCAGTACTTC. Translated, this gives CASAGTGNIQYF.